This T cell receptor beta chain was recorded in a study of blood T cell repertoires in COVID-19. Whole-study context: Samples representing acute and convalescent COVID-19 were sourced from the United States, Italy and Spain. Sources were T cells, B-cell-depleted T cells, or PBMCs; the material itself was cDNA or gDNA.

Germline lookup yields CDR1 SNHLY and CDR2 FYNNEI. With 6 bases removed from V and 7 bases from J, the gap between germline ends came to 19 bases. The CDR3 loop spans 14 amino acids. In the authors' workflow: Reference gene primer amplification yielded estimated nucleated cell counts. The assay was immunoSEQ multiplex PCR, and TCRdb's table has in-frame clones only and misses some. The D gene and trimming were derived from the DNA, and the V and J assignments and clone size from that table. The table lists about 200,000 clones, about nine tenths of them singletons. This receptor was taken from a young man with active or convalescent COVID-19. The sample comprised peripheral blood. This chain joins TRBV2 and TRBJ2-7, with D perhaps TRBD2 (6 bases). CDR3 coding DNA: TGTGCCAGCAGCGGATGGCGGGGAACAAGGGAGCAGTACTTC. The encoded protein is CASSGWRGTREQYF.